This T cell receptor beta chain emerged from a study of OX40 agonist ivuxolimab in advanced cancers. This clone showed up just a few times. Sequencing used immunoSEQ multiplex PCR; TCRdb keeps in-frame clones, though not all of them. Counted here are 55,000 to 65,000 clones, about 90% occurring once; the ten biggest clones make up more than 20%. This specimen consisted of CD4+ or CD8+ T cells sorted from blood, obtained in a trial of the OX40 agonist ivuxolimab. This clonotype originated in an adult with an advanced solid tumor such as melanoma, head and neck, liver or kidney cancer.

The CDR3 protein is CAISVLGQGGSYEQYF. The CDR3 nucleotides are TGTGCCATCAGTGTCCTAGGACAGGGCGGGAGCTACGAGCAGTACTTC. The chain uses TRBV10-3 and TRBJ2-7, with a weak D call TRBD1 (8 bases). Per germline, CDR1 ENHRY and CDR2 SYGVKD. V was clipped by 4 bases and J by 3 bases, with 19 bases between them. This CDR3 contains 16 residues.